The text below deals with one T cell receptor beta chain. Germline CDR1 is LNHDA and CDR2 is SQIVND (reference sequence). The CDR3 contains 16 residues. V gave up 8 bases and J gave up 10 bases, with 26 bases separating them. These data belong to a study of cytomegalovirus exposure and HLA in healthy donors. Primers for the PCR totalled 60 Vbeta and 13 Jbeta. Method: immunoSEQ multiplex PCR; TCRdb's copy keeps in-frame clones and lacks some. The sample yields tens of thousands of clones, of which the top ten take up around 12%. The sequencing input was PBMCs. The rearrangement joins TRBV19 to TRBJ1-4; tentative D call: TRBD1 (6 bases). The sequence was collected from a man aged 18 to 29 in good health and CMV-seropositive. CDR3 DNA sequence: TGTGCCAGTCGCGACTCAATTTACGTTACCAGGGGAAAACTGTTTTTT. Translation gives CASRDSIYVTRGKLFF. Variable domain in full (rest from reference TRBV19 and TRBJ1-4): DGGITQSPKYLFRKEGQNVTLSCEQNLNHDAMYWYRQDPGQGLRLIYYSQIVNDFQKGDIAEGYSVSREKKESFPLTVTSAQKNPTAFYLCASRDSIYVTRGKLFFGSGTQLSVL.